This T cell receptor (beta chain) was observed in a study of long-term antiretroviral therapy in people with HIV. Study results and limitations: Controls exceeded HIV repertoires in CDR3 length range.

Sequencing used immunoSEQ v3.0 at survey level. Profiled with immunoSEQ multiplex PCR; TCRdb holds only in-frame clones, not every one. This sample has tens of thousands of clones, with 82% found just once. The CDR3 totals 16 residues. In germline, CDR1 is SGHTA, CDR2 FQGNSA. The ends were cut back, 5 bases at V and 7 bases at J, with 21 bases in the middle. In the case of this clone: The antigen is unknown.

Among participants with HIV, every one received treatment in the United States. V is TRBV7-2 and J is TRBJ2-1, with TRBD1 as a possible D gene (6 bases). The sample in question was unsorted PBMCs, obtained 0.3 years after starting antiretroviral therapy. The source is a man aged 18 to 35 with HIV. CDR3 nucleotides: TGTGCCAGCAGCGATCAGGGGATTCGTCAAGTAAATGAGCAGTTCTTC. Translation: CASSDQGIRQVNEQFF.